These T cell receptor beta chains were read from a single sample in a study of human CD8 memory T cell subsets. TCRdb reprocessed the 5' RACE reads and stores each CDR3 protein as one record, lacking DNA. This repertoire includes around 9,800 distinct CDR3 sequences. The sample comprised CD8+ T cells from PBMCs. These receptors were taken from a human donor in good health. The CDR3 runs from the conserved cysteine through the conserved F or W. Size is stated for part of the rows, as once, few or many counts, or as a class when the clone is expanded.

NA,TRBV6-6,TRBJ1-5,CASSYSRENSNQPQHF
NA,TRBV9,TRBJ2-1,CASSVANEQFF
NA,TRBV10-3,TRBJ1-1,CAISEWGESTEAFF
NA,TRBV5-1,TRBJ1-4,CASSPWDSDEKLFF
NA,TRBV7-6,TRBJ2-3,CASSLQGAGTDTQYF
NA,TRBV10-1,TRBJ1-5,CASSETDNQPQHF
NA,TRBV7-3,TRBJ2-3,CASSPASGSADTQYF
NA,TRBV3-1,TRBJ2-5,CASSKEWRGATETQYF
NA,TRBV28,TRBJ2-7,CASSLGTGYSYEQYF
NA,TRBV13,TRBJ2-5,CASSIGTGEETQYF
NA,TRBV28,TRBJ2-3,CASSLDRADTQYF
NA,TRBV10-3,TRBJ2-2,CAISNGAGGSTGELFF
NA,TRBV5-5,TRBJ2-7,CASSSDLDIYEQYF
NA,TRBV28,TRBJ1-5,CASTPTGGFQPQHF
NA,TRBV4-1,TRBJ2-1,CASSQDVMSGASNEQFF
NA,TRBV29-1,TRBJ2-7,CSVAGSRAEQYF
NA,TRBV19,TRBJ2-1,CASTDGNSYNEQFF
NA,TRBV7-9,TRBJ1-6,CASGLQGSDNSPLHF
NA,TRBV28,TRBJ2-2,CASSGGQYANTGELFF
NA,TRBV12-3/TRBV12-4,TRBJ2-7,CASSPLTGFSPSGRAIPYEQYF
NA,TRBV14,TRBJ2-1,CASSQGWGYEQFF
NA,TRBV5-8,TRBJ2-2,CASRELGTGELFF
NA,TRBV6-5,TRBJ2-1,CASSRTGSLYNEQFF
medium-sized,TRBV7-2,TRBJ2-7,CASSPTGTTYEQYF
NA,TRBV2,TRBJ2-7,CASRTKRYEQYF
NA,TRBV7-9,TRBJ2-3,CASSSPVSGTDTQYF
medium-sized,TRBV12-3/TRBV12-4,TRBJ2-1,CASSFPQGGSDEQFF
NA,TRBV9,TRBJ2-3,CASSSTRDRVNTQYF
NA,TRBV5-1,TRBJ2-3,CASSSLGAGDTDTQYF
medium-sized,TRBV2,TRBJ2-1,CARQGTYNEQFF
NA,TRBV4-1,TRBJ2-7,CASSQDWDRSYEQYF
NA,TRBV28,TRBJ2-7,CASSKHPGQYEQYF
medium-sized,TRBV5-1,TRBJ2-7,CASSLGNPTGEQYF
NA,TRBV12-5,TRBJ2-2,CASGFSAEELFF
NA,TRBV7-3,TRBJ2-1,CASSFYGSYNEQFF
NA,TRBV20-1,TRBJ2-1,CSARRTSGRAQWGNEQFF
NA,TRBV6-5,TRBJ1-5,CASSYSQGSNQPQHF
NA,TRBV7-6,TRBJ2-1,CASSPGTGGTANNEQFF
NA,TRBV28,TRBJ1-4,CASRERGEKLFF
NA,TRBV20-1,TRBJ2-2,CSAKTSRSTVGELFF
NA,TRBV14,TRBJ2-5,CASSLRLALGETQYF
NA,TRBV13,TRBJ2-7,CASSPRPEGYYEQYF
NA,TRBV14,TRBJ2-1,CASSQPGTGNYNEQFF
NA,TRBV11-2,TRBJ1-2,CASSFAEVDYTF
NA,TRBV28,TRBJ2-7,CASNSGMSYEQYF
NA,TRBV13,TRBJ2-1,CASSLKGLAHNEQFF
NA,TRBV10-1,TRBJ2-1,CASSELASSYNEQFF